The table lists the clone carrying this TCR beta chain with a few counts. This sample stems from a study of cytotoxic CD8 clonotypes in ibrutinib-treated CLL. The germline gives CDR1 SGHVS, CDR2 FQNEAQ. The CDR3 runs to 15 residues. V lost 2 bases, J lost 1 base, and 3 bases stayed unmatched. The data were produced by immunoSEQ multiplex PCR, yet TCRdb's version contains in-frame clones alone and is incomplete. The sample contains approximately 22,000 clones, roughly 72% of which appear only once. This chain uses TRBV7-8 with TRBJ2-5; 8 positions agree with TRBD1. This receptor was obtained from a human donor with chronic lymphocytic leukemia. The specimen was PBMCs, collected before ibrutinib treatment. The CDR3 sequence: CASSLRDRSQETQYF. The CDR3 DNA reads TGTGCCAGCAGCTTAAGGGACAGGAGCCAAGAGACCCAGTACTTC.